The 20 T cell receptor beta chains reported below all come from one sample, sequenced in a study of cytomegalovirus exposure and HLA in healthy donors. The PCR made use of 60 Vbeta and 13 Jbeta primers. Assay: immunoSEQ multiplex PCR; the TCRdb copy retains only in-frame clones and omits some. The data show 80,000 to 95,000 clones, about 83% seen once. The sequencing sample was made of PBMCs. The receptors stem from a young woman in good health and CMV-seropositive.

V and J are TRBV20-1 and TRBJ1-4; weak D call: TRBD1 (6 bases). With 1 base removed from V and 13 bases from J, the gap between germline ends came to 10 bases. The length of the CDR3 is 11 residues. Germline CDR1 reads DFQATT; CDR2 reads SNEGSKA (reference sequence). DNA of the CDR3: TGCAGTGCTAGAGGGGGGCTTGGACTGTTTTTT. The encoded protein is CSARGGLGLFF.

The chain employs TRBV30 and TRBJ2-1; 14 bases align to TRBD2. Germline loops: CDR1 GTSNPN, CDR2 SVGIG (reference sequence). This CDR3 contains 16 residues. J gave up 9 bases and V 0 bases, and 7 bases lay outside the gene matches. CDR3 DNA: TGTGCCTGGAGTGTGCGGGGACTAGCGGGAGTAGGTGAGCAGTTCTTC. It is translated as CAWSVRGLAGVGEQFF.

The genes are TRBV7-9 and TRBJ1-2; D uncertain. This CDR3 spans 13 amino acids. V was trimmed by 3 bases and J by 2 bases, leaving 7 bases between them. Germline CDR1 and CDR2: SEHNR and FQNEAQ (reference sequence). The CDR3 DNA reads TGTGCCAGCAGCTTCGGAGAAAACTATGGCTACACCTTC. It codes for CASSFGENYGYTF.

At least ten counts were recorded for this clone. This chain connects TRBV25-1 to TRBJ2-7; 8 bases map to TRBD2. The germline gives CDR1 MGHDK, CDR2 SYGVNS. The CDR3 totals 15 residues. V was pared by 4 bases and J by 7 bases, with 12 bases of the junction left unmatched. The CDR3 bases are TGTGCCAGCAGTGTCAAGTTGGCACCGGGGGGGGAGCAGTACTTC. Translation: CASSVKLAPGGEQYF.

J is TRBJ1-3 and V is TRBV5-6; tentative D call: TRBD1 (5 bases). V was shortened by 0 bases and J by 2 bases, with 9 bases between the two germline ends. Germline values: CDR1 SGHDT, CDR2 YYEEEE. The length of the CDR3 is 15 residues. CDR3 sequence (DNA): TGTGCCAGCAGCTTGGTCAGGGAACCTGGAAACACCATATATTTT. Amino acids: CASSLVREPGNTIYF.

The V call is TRBV29-1, the J call TRBJ2-7, with 7 bases that match TRBD2. Trimming at V came to 7 bases and at J to 1 base, leaving 1 base not matched to a gene. This CDR3 contains 11 residues. The germline gives CDR1 SQVTM, CDR2 ANQGSEA. CDR3 protein: CSGGGSYEQYF. The DNA for the CDR3 is TGCAGCGGCGGGGGTTCCTACGAGCAGTACTTC.

The CDR3 is CASSLDAQLTEAFF. As DNA, the CDR3 is TGTGCCAGCAGCTTAGATGCACAGCTCACTGAAGCTTTCTTT. The gene calls are TRBV7-9 and TRBJ1-1; D gene unclear. V gave up 1 base and J gave up 4 bases, with 10 bases separating them. This CDR3 has 14 amino acids. CDR1 SEHNR and CDR2 FQNEAQ come from the germline V gene (reference sequence).

This clone appeared a few times. The chain recombines TRBV15 with TRBJ1-1; D not resolved. This CDR3 has 13 residues. Per germline, CDR1 LNHNV and CDR2 YYDKDF (reference sequence). The V gene lost 4 bases and the J gene lost 1 base, with 7 bases spanning the gap. The CDR3 coding sequence is TGTGCCACCAGCACGAGGAGGAACACTGAAGCTTTCTTT. It is translated as CATSTRRNTEAFF.

V is TRBV18 and J is TRBJ1-1; D is unresolved. Germline V gene lookup returns CDR1 KGHSH and CDR2 LQKENI. Trimming pared 2 bases from V and 1 base from J, leaving 8 bases between. The CDR3 spans 14 residues. DNA for the CDR3: TGTGCCAGCTCACCATCCGGGAAGAACACTGAAGCTTTCTTT. Translating it yields CASSPSGKNTEAFF.

V usage is TRBV14 and J usage is TRBJ1-1, with TRBD1 matching over 8 bases. Trimming at V came to 0 bases and at J to 3 bases, leaving 6 bases not matched to a gene. Germline V CDR1 and CDR2: SGHDN, FVKESK. The CDR3 totals 16 residues. For the CDR3, the DNA is TGTGCCAGCAGCCAAGATGGGCAGGGGGCTTACACTGAAGCTTTCTTT. The encoded protein is CASSQDGQGAYTEAFF.

This clone appeared a single time. This chain links TRBV5-6 with TRBJ2-2; D not certain. CDR3 length: 15 residues. The germline gives CDR1 SGHDT, CDR2 YYEEEE. V was cut by 2 bases and J by 5 bases, with 13 bases left in between. The CDR3 sequence is CASSFQDLGTGELFF. The CDR3, as DNA: TGTGCCAGCAGCTTTCAAGACTTAGGTACCGGGGAGCTGTTTTTT.

The chain carries TRBV6-5 and TRBJ2-1, with TRBD2 as a possible D gene (5 bases). In germline, CDR1 is MNHEY, CDR2 SVGAGI. This CDR3 is built from 13 residues. Trimming shortened V by 3 bases and J by 4 bases, and 7 bases separated the two germline ends. This CDR3 reads CASSYGRYNEQFF. CDR3 nucleotides: TGTGCCAGCAGTTATGGGAGATACAATGAGCAGTTCTTC.

There are a few counts of this clone. CDR3 sequence reads: CASSGRGLVSEQFF. For the CDR3, the DNA is TGTGCCAGCAGTGGGCGGGGACTAGTGAGTGAGCAGTTCTTC. This chain links TRBV6-1 with TRBJ2-1, with TRBD2 matching over 8 bases. J gave up 9 bases and V 4 bases, and 8 bases lay outside the gene matches. This CDR3 region has 14 residues. CDR1 is MNHNS, CDR2 SASEGT, per germline.

The CDR3 DNA reads TGTGCCAGCAGTTTATTTTTGGCAGGTGGAATTTCCTACGAGCAGTACTTC. Amino acids: CASSLFLAGGISYEQYF. The chain combines TRBV28 with TRBJ2-7; D is uncertain. Per germline, CDR1 MDHEN and CDR2 SYDVKM. V was pared by 1 base and J by 1 base, with 17 bases between. This CDR3 has 17 amino acids.

CDR3: CASSWWEGTEAFF. CDR3 in DNA: TGCGCCAGCAGCTGGTGGGAGGGCACTGAAGCTTTCTTT. The chain recombines TRBV5-1 with TRBJ1-1; D gene ambiguous. CDR1 and CDR2 from the germline V gene are SGHRS and YFSETQ. Between the trimmed V and J ends, which lost 3 bases and 4 bases, there was a span of 10 bases. This CDR3 contains 13 residues.

V gene TRBV15 combines with J gene TRBJ1-5; 9 positions agree with TRBD1. There are 15 residues in the CDR3. V shed 9 bases, J shed 6 bases, and the junction held 12 bases outside the gene matches. Germline CDR1 and CDR2: LNHNV and YYDKDF (reference sequence). CDR3 nucleotides: TGTGCCACTAGGCCGGGACAGGGTTTATTTCAGCCCCAGCATTTT. Amino acids: CATRPGQGLFQPQHF.

The V gene is TRBV5-6, the J gene TRBJ1-2; 7 bases agree with TRBD1. The CDR3 length is 16 residues. The V segment lost 0 bases and the J segment 3 bases; nucleotides outside the gene matches: 8. The germline V gene encodes CDR1 SGHDT and CDR2 YYEEEE. CDR3 in DNA: TGTGCCAGCAGCTTGGGGGCAGGGGGTTCATACTATGGCTACACCTTC. Translation gives CASSLGAGGSYYGYTF.

This clone was found a few times. CDR3 bases: TGCGCCAGCAGCTGGGGACAGGGGCGGCTTGAAAAACTGTTTTTT. Its protein is CASSWGQGRLEKLFF. This chain links TRBV5-1 with TRBJ1-4, with 10 bases aligning to TRBD1. Germline CDR1 is SGHRS and CDR2 is YFSETQ. The CDR3 is 15 residues long. Trimming removed 3 bases from V and 7 bases from J; junction bases left unmatched: 6.

The gene calls are TRBV5-8 and TRBJ2-2; D may be TRBD2 (6 bases). From germline, CDR1 is SGHTS and CDR2 YDEGEE. The CDR3 contains 16 residues. Deletions cut 3 bases from V and 3 bases from J, with 15 bases between. CDR3: CASSSPAGLYTGELFF. The DNA of the CDR3 is TGTGCCAGCAGCTCACCCGCGGGACTTTACACCGGGGAGCTGTTTTTT.

The chain carries TRBV29-1 and TRBJ1-1; maybe TRBD1 (6 bases). Looked up from germline, CDR1 is SQVTM and CDR2 is ANQGSEA. Between the trimmed V and J ends, which lost 5 bases and 3 bases, there was a span of 31 bases. The CDR3 loop spans 19 amino acids. CDR3 amino acids: CSVYLWEITGRPSHTEAFF. CDR3 DNA sequence: TGCAGCGTTTACCTTTGGGAAATAACAGGGCGGCCCTCCCACACTGAAGCTTTCTTT.